This record covers a single T cell receptor (beta chain). Its specificity is unknown. The data were taken from a study of T-cell reconstitution after alpha-beta-depleted transplantation in children. The study, taken as a whole, reports: At around two months after transplant, the alpha-beta T cells were reportedly derived from several hundred expanded clones that came from non-depleted graft cells.

CDR3 length equals 16 residues. Losses at the gene ends were 4 bases for V and 4 bases for J; bases not matched to a gene: 7. Germline loops: CDR1 LGHNA, CDR2 YSLEER. The TCRbeta library was prepared with unique molecular identifiers. TCRdb re-analysed the PCR reads in MiXCR, keeping a single row per CDR3 protein. In the table there are 300,000 to 400,000 distinct CDR3 sequences, roughly 16% of which are singletons. This clonotype was obtained from a male patient aged 2-9 years who had a stem cell transplant for acute lymphoblastic leukemia, so the T cells may come from the graft donor. J is TRBJ1-2 and V is TRBV4-3, with 12 bases matching TRBD1. The sample consisted of PBMCs, mostly from graft donor cells, taken 360 days after TCRalphabeta/CD19-depleted stem cell transplant. The CDR3 DNA follows: TGCGCCAGCAGCCCCGGGACAGGGGGCGAGGTCTATGGCTACACCTTC. As protein: CASSPGTGGEVYGYTF.